The sequence of this T cell receptor beta chain was determined in a study of blood T cell repertoires in COVID-19. In the study overall: PBMCs, B-cell-depleted T cells, or T cells provided the cDNA or gDNA that made up the material.

This CDR3 has 22 amino acids. The authors' processing: Estimation of nucleated cell counts relied on the amplification of reference gene primers. The table came from immunoSEQ multiplex PCR; TCRdb's copy has only in-frame clones and leaves some out. V, J and clone size are taken as reported in that table, and D and trimming were inferred from the DNA itself. The profile shows a few hundred thousand clones, roughly 88% of them singletons. The sample comprised peripheral blood. The chain couples TRBV21-1 to TRBJ2-3; TRBD2 was called by the table and not checked on the DNA. TRBV21-1 counts as a pseudogene. This sequence was found in a woman aged 45-65 years with COVID-19, enrolled during active disease. As DNA, the CDR3 is TGTGCCAGCAGCAAAGCGCTTTTCGGCAGGGGGAGACCTAGCGGGAGCACAGATACGCAGTATTTT. The encoded protein is CASSKALFGRGRPSGSTDTQYF.